The 32 T cell receptor beta chains given below trace back to one sample, sequenced in a study of response to subunit inactivated influenza vaccine. TCRdb re-called the RT-PCR reads with MiXCR, one entry per CDR3 protein. The sample carries 600,000 to 700,000 distinct CDR3 sequences, 14% recorded once. Source: PBMCs from blood, taken about 14 days before vaccination. The source of these receptors is a man aged 50 to 59 who received an inactivated influenza vaccine.

This clonotype occurred many times. This chain links TRBV5-4 with TRBJ2-2, with 7 bases aligning to TRBD1. The CDR3 loop spans 16 amino acids. V lost 3 bases and J lost 3; bases outside the gene matches: 8. Germline CDR1 reads SGHNT; CDR2 reads YYREEE (reference sequence). CDR3 DNA sequence: TGTGCCAGCAGCTCGAGAGGGGGCTTCGACACCGGGGAGCTGTTTTTT. This gives the protein CASSSRGGFDTGELFF.

This clonotype was observed many times. The chain carries TRBV11-3 and TRBJ2-3; D might be TRBD2 (6 bases). The CDR3 sequence is 13 residues long. Germline CDR1 and CDR2: SGHNT and YENEEA. Trimming took 5 bases from V and 3 from J, leaving 9 bases between them. The CDR3 loop is CASSGRLTDTQYF. The CDR3 DNA is TGTGCCAGCAGCGGGAGGCTTACAGATACGCAGTATTTT.

The rearrangement uses TRBV6-2 or TRBV6-3 and TRBJ2-5; 7 bases map to TRBD2. There are 15 residues in the CDR3. Germline trimming cut 5 bases from V and 4 bases from J; bases unmatched to any gene: 10. The germline V gene encodes CDR1 MNHEY and CDR2 SVGEGT. DNA for the CDR3: TGTGCCAGCAGTCCACGGGGAGGGAATCGAGAGACCCAGTACTTC. It yields the protein CASSPRGGNRETQYF.

The gene calls are TRBV4-1 and TRBJ1-2; tentative D call: TRBD1 (6 bases). The CDR3 has 14 amino acids. The ends were cut back, 1 base at V and 6 bases at J, with 12 bases in the middle. CDR1 is MGHRA, CDR2 YSYEKL, per germline. This chain's CDR3 is CASSQVRGMHGYTF. The CDR3 region has the DNA TGCGCCAGCAGCCAAGTCAGGGGAATGCATGGCTACACCTTC.

This chain connects TRBV7-9 to TRBJ2-7; D not certain. Germline CDR1 reads SEHNR; CDR2 reads FQNEAQ (reference sequence). This CDR3 is built from 12 residues. V lost 3 bases, J lost 3 bases, and 6 bases lay in between. CDR3: CASSFLNYEQYF. CDR3 DNA sequence: TGTGCCAGCAGCTTTTTGAACTACGAGCAGTACTTC.

This chain uses TRBV5-5 with TRBJ2-7; D is unresolved. V lost 4 bases, J lost 6 bases, and 14 bases lay in between. Germline V gene data show CDR1 as SGHKS and CDR2 as YYEKEE (reference sequence). The CDR3 contains 13 residues. The CDR3 loop reads CASSPEDPSEQYF. The CDR3 DNA follows: TGTGCCAGCAGCCCAGAGGACCCGTCCGAGCAGTACTTC.

This clonotype was observed a handful of times. The CDR3 protein is CASTIIRISNQPQHF. The DNA for the CDR3 is TGTGCCAGCACTATAATCAGAATTAGCAATCAGCCCCAGCATTTT. This chain connects TRBV6-1 to TRBJ1-5; D unclear. V was trimmed by 7 bases and J by 0 bases, leaving 13 bases between them. Germline V CDR1 and CDR2: MNHNS, SASEGT. This CDR3 is built from 15 residues.

This clonotype was recorded a few times. The rearrangement joins TRBV7-2 to TRBJ2-1; possibly TRBD2 for D (5 bases). This CDR3 has 16 amino acids. The germline gives CDR1 SGHTA, CDR2 FQGNSA. V lost 0 bases and J lost 4, with 13 bases in between. The CDR3 here is CASSLATFGEYNEQFF. The CDR3 DNA sequence: TGTGCCAGCAGCTTAGCCACCTTCGGGGAGTACAATGAGCAGTTCTTC.

The CDR3 bases are TGTGCCAGCAGTTTCCTCAACCCGGACGGTGAGCAGTTCTTC. It codes for CASSFLNPDGEQFF. This chain connects TRBV27 to TRBJ2-1; D call uncertain. The CDR3 runs to 14 residues. Germline V gene sequence: CDR1 MNHEY, CDR2 SMNVEV (reference sequence). V was clipped by 3 bases and J by 9 bases, with 15 bases between them.

This clonotype came up many times. The chain uses TRBV6-2 or TRBV6-3 and TRBJ2-1; 11 nucleotides align to TRBD2. With 0 bases clipped from V and 3 bases from J, the junction kept 7 bases outside the gene matches. In germline, CDR1 is MNHEY, CDR2 SVGEGT. The CDR3 loop spans 18 amino acids. This CDR3 is CASSYSHPTSGIYNEQFF. The CDR3 coding sequence is TGTGCCAGCAGTTACTCACACCCGACTAGCGGGATCTACAATGAGCAGTTCTTC.

This clonotype has a count of ten or more. The V call is TRBV3-1, the J call TRBJ2-7; tentatively, D is TRBD1 or TRBD2 (5 bases each). V lost 5 bases and J 2 bases, leaving 13 bases between the germline ends. CDR1 LGHDT and CDR2 YNNKEL come from the germline V gene (reference sequence). CDR3 length equals 14 residues. CDR3 sequence (DNA): TGTGCCAGCAGCACTAGGGACGGCGCCTACGAGCAGTACTTC. Translated, it gives CASSTRDGAYEQYF.

The gene calls are TRBV27 and TRBJ2-7; the match to TRBD2 covers 11 bases. This CDR3 has 16 amino acids. The junction had 12 bases not matched to a gene; V was cut back by 4 bases and J by 7 bases. Germline V CDR1 and CDR2: MNHEY, SMNVEV (reference sequence). The CDR3 region has the DNA TGTGCCAGCAGTTCTCCTGCTAGCGGGAGGCGGGGGGAGCAGTACTTC. Residues: CASSSPASGRRGEQYF.

The J gene is TRBJ1-5, the V gene TRBV7-9, with D unclear. CDR3 length equals 14 residues. V dropped 5 bases and J dropped 4 bases, with 12 bases sitting between them. CDR1 SEHNR and CDR2 FQNEAQ come from the germline V gene (reference sequence). CDR3 region: CASSRLEGNQPQHF. The CDR3 bases are TGTGCCAGCAGCCGCCTTGAGGGAAATCAGCCCCAGCATTTT.

This clonotype was counted only a few times. As DNA, the CDR3 is TGTGCCAGCAGTTGGGGTGATACCTACGAGCAGTACTTC. The encoded protein is CASSWGDTYEQYF. This chain links TRBV6-5 with TRBJ2-7; D uncertain. Per germline, CDR1 MNHEY and CDR2 SVGAGI. This CDR3 contains 13 residues. Trimming removed 4 bases at V and 2 bases at J, with 9 bases between.

This clonotype has at least ten counts. The chain carries TRBV4-3 and TRBJ2-7, with D possibly being TRBD1 (6 bases). The V gene's germline CDR1 is LGHNA and CDR2 YSLEER. The CDR3 runs 16 residues. V lost 1 base, J lost 0 bases, and 13 bases lay in between. As DNA, the CDR3 is TGCGCCAGCAGCCAAGGGATTACAGGGAACTCCTACGAGCAGTACTTC. It encodes CASSQGITGNSYEQYF.

This clonotype occurred once. It may be a read error: a sequence one base away is much more abundant. The chain recombines TRBV12-3 or TRBV12-4 with TRBJ2-3, with D unclear. Trimming stripped 2 bases from V and 7 bases from J, with 7 bases between. The CDR3 has 12 residues. CDR3 in amino acids: CASSLLRNTQYF. The CDR3 region has the DNA TGTGCCAGCAGTTTACTCCGGAATACGCAGTATTTT.

This clonotype was seen at least ten times. The rearrangement joins TRBV6-1 to TRBJ1-3, with D unclear. Germline-derived CDR1 and CDR2 are MNHNS and SASEGT. This CDR3 has 13 amino acids. With 5 bases removed from V and 4 bases from J, the gap between germline ends came to 9 bases. CDR3 nucleotide sequence: TGTGCCAGCAGTCCATCGGGGGGAAACACCATATATTTT. Protein: CASSPSGGNTIYF.

This clonotype was seen many times. The V call is TRBV20-1, the J call TRBJ2-5; D remains unclear. The CDR3 is 11 amino acids. Germline V gene data show CDR1 as DFQATT and CDR2 as SNEGSKA (reference sequence). V lost 3 bases and J 1 base, leaving 3 bases between the germline ends. The CDR3 sequence is CSARAQETQYF. CDR3 nucleotide sequence: TGCAGTGCTAGGGCCCAAGAGACCCAGTACTTC.

This clonotype was counted ten times or more. The chain couples TRBV12-3 or TRBV12-4 to TRBJ2-1; D is unresolved. CDR3 size: 13 residues. Trimming shortened V by 5 bases and J by 5 bases, and 10 bases separated the two germline ends. As DNA, the CDR3 is TGTGCCAGCAGTGTTGGGCTAGACAATGAGCAGTTCTTC. Its translation is CASSVGLDNEQFF.

V gene TRBV20-1 combines with J gene TRBJ1-2; 7 nucleotides align to TRBD1. The CDR3 is 13 amino acids. With 5 bases clipped from V and 6 bases from J, the junction kept 9 bases outside the gene matches. Germline CDR1 is DFQATT and CDR2 is SNEGSKA (reference sequence). Written as DNA, the CDR3 is TGCAGTGCTCCCCCCGGGAGGGGGCATGGCTACACCTTC. Translation: CSAPPGRGHGYTF.

This clonotype was seen at least ten times. The gene calls are TRBV6-2 or TRBV6-3 and TRBJ1-2; D is uncertain. Trimming took off 5 bases at V and 0 bases at J, with 10 bases between the two ends. This CDR3 spans 14 amino acids. CDR1 is MNHEY and CDR2 is SVGEGT in the germline V gene. For the CDR3, the DNA is TGTGCCAGCAGTCCGACACCTACTAACTATGGCTACACCTTC. Its protein is CASSPTPTNYGYTF.

Remarks on this clonotype: Mismatch with germline at one junction end may stem from a read error. The chain couples TRBV24-1 to TRBJ2-7; weak D call: TRBD1 (5 bases). The germline V gene has CDR1 KGHDR and CDR2 SFDVKD. The CDR3 extends over 13 amino acids. CDR3 sequence reads: CATSDPPTASLVF. CDR3 in DNA: TGTGCCACCAGTGATCCCCCGACAGCCTCCTTGGTCTTC.

This clonotype has just a few counts. This rearrangement joins TRBV5-6 to TRBJ1-6; no reliable D call. Trimming took 0 bases from V and 3 from J, leaving 10 bases between them. Germline CDR1 reads SGHDT; CDR2 reads YYEEEE. The CDR3 is 16 amino acids. CDR3 region: CASSLGPDHYNSPLHF. Here the CDR3 DNA reads TGTGCCAGCAGCTTGGGTCCAGATCACTATAATTCACCCCTCCACTTT.

In this sample, this clonotype turned up a few times. The genes are TRBV29-1 and TRBJ2-7; D not certain. Trimming removed 4 bases from V and 2 bases from J, with 9 bases in between. Germline CDR1 and CDR2: SQVTM and ANQGSEA. This CDR3 is built from 12 residues. CDR3 region: CSVGDGTYEQYF. CDR3 nucleotides: TGCAGCGTTGGAGACGGTACCTACGAGCAGTACTTC.

This clonotype was counted ten times or more. This chain links TRBV15 with TRBJ1-1; no firm D call. CDR1 and CDR2 (germline): LNHNV, YYDKDF (reference sequence). The CDR3 sequence is 15 residues long. The germline V and J ends were trimmed by 6 bases and 1 base, with 15 bases remaining between them. DNA for the CDR3: TGTGCCACCAGGTCCCCTCCGGTAGAGAACACTGAAGCTTTCTTT. It is translated as CATRSPPVENTEAFF.

The chain carries TRBV6-5 and TRBJ2-1; D is unclear. With 3 bases removed from V and 7 bases from J, the gap between germline ends came to 13 bases. There are 14 residues in the CDR3. The germline V gene encodes CDR1 MNHEY and CDR2 SVGAGI. The CDR3 region is CASSYRISMNEQFF. As DNA, the CDR3 is TGTGCCAGCAGTTATAGGATATCAATGAATGAGCAGTTCTTC.

This clonotype was picked up a small number of times. This chain links TRBV7-2 with TRBJ2-1, with TRBD1 identical over 8 bases. The germline gives CDR1 SGHTA, CDR2 FQGNSA. The junction had 6 bases not matched to a gene; V was cut back by 3 bases and J by 8 bases. The CDR3 is 14 amino acids. The CDR3 coding sequence is TGTGCCAGCAGCTTGGGACAGGTTATGGATGAGCAGTTCTTC. Translating it yields CASSLGQVMDEQFF.

With regard to this clonotype: The junction shows a germline mismatch at one end, possibly a read error. The chain couples TRBV27 to TRBJ2-7; weak D call: TRBD1 (5 bases). CDR1 is MNHEY and CDR2 is SMNVEV in the germline V gene (reference sequence). The CDR3 totals 16 residues. DNA of the CDR3: TGTGCCAGCAGCTTATGGGGCATGGCCGAAGGCTACGAGCAGTACTTC. Translated: CASSLWGMAEGYEQYF.

In this sample, this clonotype turned up a few times. CDR3 amino acids: CATSIARTTGEQYF. CDR3 bases: TGTGCCACCAGCATTGCCAGGACTACGGGGGAGCAGTACTTC. The chain combines TRBV15 with TRBJ2-7; maybe TRBD2 (6 bases). V lost 4 bases, J lost 7 bases, and 17 bases lay in between. Germline CDR1 and CDR2: LNHNV and YYDKDF (reference sequence). The CDR3 totals 14 residues.

This clonotype was observed a few times. V gene TRBV19 combines with J gene TRBJ1-1, with D possibly being TRBD1 (6 bases). The CDR3 sequence is 15 residues long. V was shortened by 5 bases and J by 1 base, with 14 bases between the two germline ends. Germline assignment: CDR1 LNHDA and CDR2 SQIVND (reference sequence). The CDR3 DNA is TGTGCCAGTAGTCTCAGGGGACCCCGGAACACTGAAGCTTTCTTT. Protein product: CASSLRGPRNTEAFF.

This sequence joins TRBV7-2 and TRBJ2-7; D possibly uses TRBD1 or TRBD2 (5 bases each). The CDR3 length is 15 residues. The germline V gene has CDR1 SGHTA and CDR2 FQGNSA. The ends were cut back, 5 bases at V and 0 bases at J, with 14 bases in the middle. CDR3 residues: CASSRFEGSSYEQYF. The DNA of the CDR3 is TGTGCCAGCAGCCGATTCGAGGGGAGCTCCTACGAGCAGTACTTC.

This clonotype was counted only a few times. The chain combines TRBV9 with TRBJ1-6, with a possible D match to TRBD1 (6 bases). The CDR3 length is 15 residues. Trimming pared 0 bases from V and 6 bases from J, leaving 10 bases between. Germline-derived CDR1 and CDR2 are SGDLS and YYNGEE. As DNA, the CDR3 is TGTGCCAGCAGCGTAGGTGGACAGCTTAATTCACCCCTCCACTTT. This translates into CASSVGGQLNSPLHF.